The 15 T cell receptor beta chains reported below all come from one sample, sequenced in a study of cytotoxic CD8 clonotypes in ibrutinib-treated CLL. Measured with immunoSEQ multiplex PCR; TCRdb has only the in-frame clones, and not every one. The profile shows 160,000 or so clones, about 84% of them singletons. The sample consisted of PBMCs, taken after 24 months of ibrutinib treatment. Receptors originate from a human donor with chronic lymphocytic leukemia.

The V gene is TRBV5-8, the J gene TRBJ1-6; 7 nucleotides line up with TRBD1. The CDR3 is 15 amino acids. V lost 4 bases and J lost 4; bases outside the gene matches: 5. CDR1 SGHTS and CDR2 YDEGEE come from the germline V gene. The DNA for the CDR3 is TGTGCCAGCAGCCTCGCAGGGGGTTATAATTCACCCCTCCACTTT. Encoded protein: CASSLAGGYNSPLHF.

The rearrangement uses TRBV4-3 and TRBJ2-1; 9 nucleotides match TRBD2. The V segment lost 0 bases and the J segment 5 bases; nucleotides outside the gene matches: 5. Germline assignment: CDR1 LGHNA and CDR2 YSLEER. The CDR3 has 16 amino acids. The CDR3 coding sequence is TGCGCCAGCAGCCAAGAAGGCGGGAGGGCCAACAATGAGCAGTTCTTC. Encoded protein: CASSQEGGRANNEQFF.

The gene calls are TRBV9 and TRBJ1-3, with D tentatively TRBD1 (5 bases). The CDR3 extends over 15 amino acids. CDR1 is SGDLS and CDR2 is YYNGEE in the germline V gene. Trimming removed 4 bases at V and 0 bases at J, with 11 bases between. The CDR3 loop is CASSYTGHSGNTIYF. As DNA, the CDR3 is TGTGCCAGCAGCTACACAGGACACTCTGGAAACACCATATATTTT.

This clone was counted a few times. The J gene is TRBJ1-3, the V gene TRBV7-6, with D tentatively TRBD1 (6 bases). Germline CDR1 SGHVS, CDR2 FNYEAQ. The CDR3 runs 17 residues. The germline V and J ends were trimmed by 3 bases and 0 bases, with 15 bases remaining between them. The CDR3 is CASSFGITGSSGNTIYF. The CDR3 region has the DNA TGTGCCAGCAGCTTCGGCATAACAGGGAGCTCTGGAAACACCATATATTTT.

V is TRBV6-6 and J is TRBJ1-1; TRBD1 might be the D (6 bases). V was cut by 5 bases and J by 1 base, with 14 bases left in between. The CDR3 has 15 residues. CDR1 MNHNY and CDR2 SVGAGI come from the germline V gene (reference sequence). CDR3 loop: CASSPQQGQNTEAFF. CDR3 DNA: TGTGCCAGCAGTCCCCAACAGGGACAGAACACTGAAGCTTTCTTT.

The CDR3 loop reads CASKEISGNTIYF. In nucleotides, the CDR3 is TGTGCCAGCAAGGAGATCTCTGGAAACACCATATATTTT. The chain employs TRBV27 and TRBJ1-3; D ambiguous. The CDR3 runs 13 residues. Germline CDR1 reads MNHEY; CDR2 reads SMNVEV (reference sequence). Trimming cost V 7 bases and J 0 bases, with 7 bases left between them.

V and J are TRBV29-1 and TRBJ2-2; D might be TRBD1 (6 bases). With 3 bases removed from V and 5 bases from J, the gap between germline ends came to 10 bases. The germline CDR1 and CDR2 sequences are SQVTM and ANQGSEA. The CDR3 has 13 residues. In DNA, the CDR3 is TGCAGCGTTGACAGGGGTGGTACCGGGGAGCTGTTTTTT. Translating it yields CSVDRGGTGELFF.

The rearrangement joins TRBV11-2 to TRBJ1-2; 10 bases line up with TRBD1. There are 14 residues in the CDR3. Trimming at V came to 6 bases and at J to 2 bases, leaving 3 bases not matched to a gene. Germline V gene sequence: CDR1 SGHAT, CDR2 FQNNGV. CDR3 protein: CASRPGQGNYGYTF. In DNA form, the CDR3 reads TGTGCCAGCAGACCGGGACAGGGGAACTATGGCTACACCTTC.

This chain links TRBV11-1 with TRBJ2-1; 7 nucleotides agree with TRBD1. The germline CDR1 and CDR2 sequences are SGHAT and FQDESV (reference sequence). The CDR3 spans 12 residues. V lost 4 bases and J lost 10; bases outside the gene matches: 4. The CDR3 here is CASSSDRDEQFF. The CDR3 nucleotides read TGTGCCAGCAGCTCCGACAGGGACGAGCAGTTCTTC.

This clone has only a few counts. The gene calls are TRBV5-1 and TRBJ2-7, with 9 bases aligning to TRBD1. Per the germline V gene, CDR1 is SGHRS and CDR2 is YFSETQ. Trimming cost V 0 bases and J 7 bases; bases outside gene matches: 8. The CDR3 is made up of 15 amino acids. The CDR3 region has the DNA TGCGCCAGCAGCTTGGAGGGACAGGGAGAGGGTGAGCAGTACTTC. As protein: CASSLEGQGEGEQYF.

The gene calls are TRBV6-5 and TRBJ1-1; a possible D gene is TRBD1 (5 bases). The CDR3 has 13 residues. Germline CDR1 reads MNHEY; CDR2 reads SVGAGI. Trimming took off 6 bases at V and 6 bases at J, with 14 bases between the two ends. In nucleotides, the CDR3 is TGTGCCAGCAGCTCAGGGACCGCACCTGAAGCTTTCTTT. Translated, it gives CASSSGTAPEAFF.

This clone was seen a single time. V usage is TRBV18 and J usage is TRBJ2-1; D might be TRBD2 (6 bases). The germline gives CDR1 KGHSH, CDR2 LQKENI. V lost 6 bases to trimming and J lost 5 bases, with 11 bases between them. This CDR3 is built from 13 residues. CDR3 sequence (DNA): TGTGCCAGCTCTCCGGGACTCAACAATGAGCAGTTCTTC. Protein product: CASSPGLNNEQFF.

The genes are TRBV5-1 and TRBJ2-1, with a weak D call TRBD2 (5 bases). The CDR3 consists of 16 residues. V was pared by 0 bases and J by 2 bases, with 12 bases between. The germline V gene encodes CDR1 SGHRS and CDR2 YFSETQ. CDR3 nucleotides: TGCGCCAGCAGCTTGGAGACTATTGGCGCCTACAATGAGCAGTTCTTC. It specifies CASSLETIGAYNEQFF.

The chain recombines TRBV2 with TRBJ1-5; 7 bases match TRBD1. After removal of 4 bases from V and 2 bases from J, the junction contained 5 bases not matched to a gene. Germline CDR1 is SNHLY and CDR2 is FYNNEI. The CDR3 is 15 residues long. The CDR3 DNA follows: TGTGCCAGCAGTGCGGACAGGTCCGGCAATCAGCCCCAGCATTTT. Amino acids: CASSADRSGNQPQHF.

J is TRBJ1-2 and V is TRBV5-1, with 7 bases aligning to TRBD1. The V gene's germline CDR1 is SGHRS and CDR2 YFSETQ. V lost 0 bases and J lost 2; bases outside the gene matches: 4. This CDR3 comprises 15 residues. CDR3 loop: CASSLEAGGNYGYTF. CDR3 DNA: TGCGCCAGCAGCTTGGAGGCAGGGGGGAACTATGGCTACACCTTC.